These 2 T cell receptor beta chains were sequenced from one sample in a study of technical replicates of blood from several donors. Here immunoSEQ multiplex PCR was the method, and the copy in TCRdb shows in-frame clones only, minus some. The sample holds over 50,000 clones, over 85% seen once. Material: PBMCs. The origin of the receptors is a human donor in good health. Some clones in this sample may be carry-over from other donors' samples.

To note about this clone: Additional DNA sequences in this sample encode the identical CDR3. The V call is TRBV7-9, the J call TRBJ1-1; the D gene is possibly TRBD1 (5 bases). Trimming cost V 5 bases and J 1 base, with 8 bases left between them. The germline CDR1 and CDR2 sequences are SEHNR and FQNEAQ (reference sequence). CDR3 length: 13 residues. The CDR3 here is CASSRQGNTEAFF. CDR3 sequence (DNA): TGTGCCAGCAGCCGTCAGGGGAACACTGAAGCTTTCTTT.

This clone was detected only once. The chain employs TRBV6-5 and TRBJ1-3; D might be TRBD1 (5 bases). V dropped 2 bases and J dropped 7 bases, with 18 bases sitting between them. CDR1 is MNHEY and CDR2 is SVGAGI in the germline V gene. This CDR3 region has 16 residues. CDR3 coding DNA: TGTGCCAGCAGTTACAGGGGCCCTCTTCTGGGGAACACCATATATTTT. As protein: CASSYRGPLLGNTIYF.